A single sample is the source of the 30 T cell receptor beta chains below, sequenced in a study of T cell repertoires in cytomegalovirus infection. TCRdb itself ran the reads through MiXCR, one entry per CDR3 protein. The sample gives hundreds of thousands of distinct CDR3 sequences, roughly a third of which show up once; 2.8% is in the top ten. Sequenced sample: PBMCs. All receptors come from a human donor in good health (CMV status not recorded). Some clones in this sample may be carry-over from other donors' samples.

V is TRBV7-3 and J is TRBJ2-3; 9 bases fit TRBD2. Germline values: CDR1 SGHTA, CDR2 FQGTGA. CDR3 length equals 14 residues. The V and J ends lost 5 bases and 6 bases, in that order; junction bases with no gene match: 6. CDR3 DNA: TGTGCCAGCAGCCTACTGGGACTAGCTGATACGCAGTATTTT. Protein product: CASSLLGLADTQYF. The whole variable domain, remainder taken from reference TRBV7-3 and TRBJ2-3, is GAGVSQTPSNKVTEKGKYVELRCDPISGHTALYWYRQSLGQGPEFLIYFQGTGAADDSGLPNDRFFAVRPEGSVSTLKIQRTERGDSAVYLCASSLLGLADTQYFGPGTRLTVL.

This chain uses TRBV5-1 with TRBJ1-6; no definite D call. The CDR3 covers 15 residues. Germline values: CDR1 SGHRS, CDR2 YFSETQ. V was shortened by 2 bases and J by 10 bases, with 16 bases between the two germline ends. This chain's CDR3 is CASSFVSLDESPLHF. The CDR3 DNA reads TGCGCCAGCAGCTTCGTAAGCTTAGACGAGTCACCCCTCCACTTT.

CDR3 protein: CASSPLDGTEAFF. DNA for the CDR3: TGTGCCAGCAGTCCCCTGGACGGCACTGAAGCTTTCTTT. V is TRBV12-3 or TRBV12-4 and J is TRBJ1-1; D not resolved. This CDR3 contains 13 residues. Between the trimmed V and J ends, which lost 5 bases and 4 bases, there was a span of 11 bases.

The V and J genes are TRBV19 and TRBJ2-7, with D perhaps TRBD1 (5 bases). The V gene lost 5 bases and the J gene lost 2 bases, with 16 bases spanning the gap. The CDR3 loop spans 15 amino acids. Germline V gene sequence: CDR1 LNHDA, CDR2 SQIVND (reference sequence). The CDR3 nucleotides read TGTGCCAGTAGTTATGCCAGGGATTCAACCTACGAGCAGTACTTC. Its translation: CASSYARDSTYEQYF.

Regarding this clonotype: A much bigger clone sits one base away, suggesting this may be a read error. The CDR3 does not close with the conserved phenylalanine or tryptophan, likely indicating a read error. V usage is TRBV7-2 and J usage is TRBJ2-1, with 8 bases matching TRBD1. Germline assignment: CDR1 SGHTA and CDR2 FQGNSA. The CDR3 is made up of 18 amino acids. V lost 2 bases to trimming and J lost 5 bases; unmatched junction nucleotides: 14. The CDR3 DNA reads as TGTGCCAGCAGCTTAAAGGGACAGGTCTGGTTGGGGGACAATGAGCAGTTCTTA. This sequence encodes CASSLKGQVWLGDNEQFL.

DNA for the CDR3: TGTGCCAGCAGCTTAGCGCGGCTAGCAGGGGACACCGGGGAGCTGTTTTTT. It yields the protein CASSLARLAGDTGELFF. The V call is TRBV11-1, the J call TRBJ2-2, with D possibly being TRBD1 (6 bases). The CDR3 is 17 amino acids. Trimming removed 0 bases at V and 3 bases at J, with 14 bases between. Germline V gene data show CDR1 as SGHAT and CDR2 as FQDESV (reference sequence).

V gene TRBV7-9 combines with J gene TRBJ2-5; D remains ambiguous. V lost 4 bases and J 5 bases, leaving 11 bases between the germline ends. The CDR3 has 13 amino acids. Germline CDR1 and CDR2: SEHNR and FQNEAQ (reference sequence). CDR3 loop: CASSWKGRETQYF. CDR3 in DNA: TGTGCCAGCAGCTGGAAGGGTAGGGAGACCCAGTACTTC. The complete variable domain, with remaining parts taken from reference TRBV7-9 and TRBJ2-5, reads DTGVSQNPRHKITKRGQNVTFRCDPISEHNRLYWYRQTLGQGPEFLTYFQNEAQLEKSRLLSDRFSAERPKGSFSTLEIQRTEQGDSAMYLCASSWKGRETQYFGPGTRLLVL.

CDR3: CASSLSTGTGYPDTQYF. The CDR3, as DNA: TGTGCCAGCAGTTTATCGACTGGGACAGGGTACCCAGATACGCAGTATTTT. The chain has TRBV27 and TRBJ2-3; 9 bases are shared with TRBD1. The germline V gene encodes CDR1 MNHEY and CDR2 SMNVEV (reference sequence). The V segment lost 0 bases and the J segment 4 bases; nucleotides outside the gene matches: 8. The CDR3 totals 17 residues.

The CDR3 protein is CASSAGTVGEKLFF. The CDR3 nucleotides are TGTGCCAGTAGTGCCGGGACAGTAGGTGAAAAACTGTTTTTT. The chain has TRBV19 and TRBJ1-4, with 7 bases that match TRBD1. Germline CDR1 and CDR2: LNHDA and SQIVND (reference sequence). The CDR3 runs to 14 residues. With V trimmed by 5 bases and J by 7 bases, 7 bases remained unmatched. The full variable domain, completed using reference TRBV19 and TRBJ1-4, is DGGITQSPKYLFRKEGQNVTLSCEQNLNHDAMYWYRQDPGQGLRLIYYSQIVNDFQKGDIAEGYSVSREKKESFPLTVTSAQKNPTAFYLCASSAGTVGEKLFFGSGTQLSVL.

The chain employs TRBV10-3 and TRBJ2-1; D is undetermined. The CDR3 runs 15 residues. Trimming cost V 6 bases and J 5 bases, with 17 bases left between them. Germline CDR1 ENHRY, CDR2 SYGVKD. CDR3 protein: CAIRALTIPNNEQFF. DNA of the CDR3: TGTGCCATCAGGGCCCTGACGATACCCAACAATGAGCAGTTCTTC.

The chain couples TRBV10-3 to TRBJ2-6; D gene ambiguous. With 3 bases removed from V and 0 bases from J, the gap between germline ends came to 6 bases. In germline, CDR1 is ENHRY, CDR2 SYGVKD. CDR3 length equals 15 residues. The CDR3 region has the DNA TGTGCCATCAGTGATTCGGGCTCTGGGGCCAACGTCCTGACTTTC. As protein: CAISDSGSGANVLTF.

The chain employs TRBV15 and TRBJ1-4; TRBD1 agrees at 10 bases. V shed 1 base and J 7 bases; nucleotides not matched to a gene: 6. This CDR3 is built from 16 residues. Germline V gives CDR1 LNHNV, CDR2 YYDKDF (reference sequence). The CDR3 loop reads CATSRVRGQGSEKLFF. DNA of the CDR3: TGTGCCACCAGCAGAGTGAGGGGACAGGGGAGTGAAAAACTGTTTTTT.

This clonotype has just a few counts. V usage is TRBV7-2 and J usage is TRBJ1-2, with D tentatively TRBD1 (6 bases). This CDR3 is 14 amino acids long. Germline assignment: CDR1 SGHTA and CDR2 FQGNSA. V dropped 5 bases and J dropped 5 bases, with 15 bases sitting between them. CDR3: CASSAYREGYGYTF. Here the CDR3 DNA reads TGTGCCAGCAGCGCCTACAGGGAGGGGTATGGCTACACCTTC.

The J gene is TRBJ2-6, the V gene TRBV28; 8 nucleotides align to TRBD2. From germline, CDR1 is MDHEN and CDR2 SYDVKM. The length of the CDR3 is 18 residues. V lost 7 bases to trimming and J lost 0 bases; unmatched junction nucleotides: 11. The CDR3: CASTLVFAGGSGANVLTF. The CDR3 DNA follows: TGTGCCAGCACCCTAGTGTTTGCGGGGGGCTCTGGGGCCAACGTCCTGACTTTC.

Notes on this clonotype: One end of the junction is discordant with germline, which a read error may explain. This sequence joins TRBV10-3 and TRBJ2-3; D perhaps matches TRBD2 (5 bases). The germline CDR1 and CDR2 sequences are ENHRY and SYGVKD. The CDR3 loop spans 13 amino acids. CDR3 nucleotide sequence: TGTGCCGCAAACCCTGACTATTCCGATACGCATTATTTT. Protein: CAANPDYSDTHYF.

This clonotype was counted a few times. The chain combines TRBV11-2 with TRBJ2-2; 13 nucleotides match TRBD2. The CDR3 is made up of 18 amino acids. CDR1 and CDR2 from the germline V gene are SGHAT and FQNNGV. J lost 0 bases, V lost 5 bases, and 6 bases had no gene match. CDR3 nucleotides: TGTGCCAGCAGCGTAGGACTAGCGGGGGCCCCGAACACCGGGGAGCTGTTTTTT. Protein: CASSVGLAGAPNTGELFF.

This clonotype came up many times. The chain carries TRBV12-3 or TRBV12-4 and TRBJ2-7; D might be TRBD1 (5 bases). The CDR3 loop spans 13 amino acids. The germline V and J ends were trimmed by 7 bases and 3 bases, with 13 bases remaining between them. Written as DNA, the CDR3 is TGTGCCAGCACCTTACAGGTGGACTACGAGCAGTACTTC. Translating it yields CASTLQVDYEQYF.

The chain is built from TRBV6-1 and TRBJ2-4; 10 bases align to TRBD1. The germline gives CDR1 MNHNS, CDR2 SASEGT. This CDR3 comprises 14 residues. Germline trimming cut 4 bases from V and 3 bases from J; bases unmatched to any gene: 0. The CDR3 is CASSGTGGKNIQYF. The DNA for the CDR3 is TGTGCCAGCAGTGGGACAGGGGGCAAAAACATTCAGTACTTC.

With regard to this clonotype: Germline and junction disagree at one end, which may indicate a read error. The genes are TRBV7-2 and TRBJ1-5, with 7 bases fitting TRBD1. The length of the CDR3 is 13 residues. CDR1 is SGHTA and CDR2 is FQGNSA in the germline V gene. CDR3 protein: CSRSRGSNHPQHF. In nucleotides, the CDR3 is TGTTCCAGAAGCAGGGGGAGCAATCATCCCCAGCATTTT.

The chain carries TRBV29-1 and TRBJ1-4; tentatively, D is TRBD1 (5 bases). Trimming took off 7 bases at V and 7 bases at J, with 13 bases between the two ends. Germline V gene sequence: CDR1 SQVTM, CDR2 ANQGSEA. This CDR3 is 12 amino acids long. The CDR3 coding sequence is TGCAGCGCGCGGGGGGGAGTTGAAAAACTGTTTTTT. Translated: CSARGGVEKLFF.

This clonotype was recorded a few times. The genes are TRBV7-9 and TRBJ2-2; 11 nucleotides match TRBD1. CDR3 length: 20 amino acids. V gave up 5 bases and J gave up 1 base; unmatched junction bases: 15. Germline values: CDR1 SEHNR, CDR2 FQNEAQ (reference sequence). The CDR3 nucleotides read TGTGCCAGCAGCGTCGGTGTAGGACAGGGGGCGCGGGGGAACACCGGGGAGCTGTTTTTT. Translation: CASSVGVGQGARGNTGELFF.

The chain carries TRBV28 and TRBJ2-5; perhaps TRBD2 as D (7 bases). This CDR3 contains 15 residues. CDR1 and CDR2 from the germline V gene are MDHEN and SYDVKM. Trimming shortened V by 7 bases and J by 7 bases, and 22 bases separated the two germline ends. The CDR3 loop reads CASNKIRGGPGTQYF. Written as DNA, the CDR3 is TGTGCCAGCAATAAAATCAGGGGAGGGCCCGGGACCCAGTACTTC.

This clonotype has more than one count but fewer than ten. The genes are TRBV20-1 and TRBJ2-1, with D perhaps being TRBD1 or TRBD2 (6 bases each). Germline V gene sequence: CDR1 DFQATT, CDR2 SNEGSKA (reference sequence). The V end was cut by 7 bases, the J end by 5 bases, with 15 bases between. The CDR3 loop spans 13 amino acids. The CDR3 DNA is TGCAGTGTGTGGGGGGCAGGGGACAATGAGCAGTTCTTC. Amino acid sequence: CSVWGAGDNEQFF.

This clonotype was detected only a few times. The rearrangement joins TRBV7-8 to TRBJ2-7, with D possibly being TRBD1 (5 bases). Germline V lookup: CDR1 SGHVS, CDR2 FQNEAQ. Trimming took 5 bases from V and 0 from J, leaving 14 bases between them. CDR3 length: 15 amino acids. The DNA of the CDR3 is TGTGCCAGCAGCGCCCAGCTAGGGGACTCCTACGAGCAGTACTTC. Amino acids: CASSAQLGDSYEQYF. Filled out from reference TRBV7-8 and TRBJ2-7, the complete variable domain reads GAGVSQSPRYKVAKRGQDVALRCDPISGHVSLFWYQQALGQGPEFLTYFQNEAQLDKSGLPSDRFFAERPEGSVSTLKIQRTQQEDSAVYLCASSAQLGDSYEQYFGPGTRLTVT.

In the case of this clonotype: This likely comes from a read error, as the CDR3 has no conserved phenylalanine or tryptophan at its end. The rearrangement uses TRBV7-3 and TRBJ2-1; D unresolved. Germline assignment: CDR1 SGHTA and CDR2 FQGTGA. The CDR3 is 15 residues long. Trimming removed 3 bases at V and 4 bases at J, with 13 bases between. In nucleotides, the CDR3 is TGTGCCAGCAGCTTTGACGTGGGCCCATACAATGAGCAGTTCTGC. Translating it yields CASSFDVGPYNEQFC.

The chain combines TRBV29-1 with TRBJ2-4, with a weak D call TRBD2 (5 bases). CDR1 and CDR2 (germline): SQVTM, ANQGSEA. The CDR3 has 14 residues. V was clipped by 4 bases and J by 1 base, with 11 bases between them. In nucleotides, the CDR3 is TGCAGCGTTGTCGGGATGGAGGCCAAAAACATTCAGTACTTC. Protein product: CSVVGMEAKNIQYF.

This clonotype was detected a few times. The chain is built from TRBV12-3 or TRBV12-4 and TRBJ1-6; D perhaps matches TRBD1 (5 bases). This CDR3 region has 17 residues. V was clipped by 4 bases and J by 9 bases, with 22 bases between them. CDR3: CASSSRATGGAISPLHF. The CDR3 DNA follows: TGTGCCAGCAGTTCCAGGGCAACGGGAGGGGCGATTTCACCCCTCCACTTT.

This chain connects TRBV6-6 to TRBJ1-5; D possibly corresponds to TRBD1 (5 bases). The V gene's germline CDR1 is MNHNY and CDR2 SVGAGI (reference sequence). V was trimmed by 0 bases and J by 7 bases, leaving 7 bases between them. This CDR3 comprises 13 residues. CDR3 nucleotides: TGTGCCAGCAGTTACTCGACAGCCCAGCCCCAGCATTTT. Translated, it gives CASSYSTAQPQHF.

This chain uses TRBV2 with TRBJ1-5; 8 bases are shared with TRBD1. This CDR3 contains 19 residues. After removal of 8 bases from V and 6 bases from J, the junction contained 24 bases not matched to a gene. The germline CDR1 and CDR2 sequences are SNHLY and FYNNEI. The CDR3 sequence: CASGKGGQGRFGRGQPQHF. For the CDR3, the DNA is TGTGCCAGCGGAAAGGGTGGACAGGGAAGATTTGGACGAGGTCAGCCCCAGCATTTT. The full variable domain, completed using reference TRBV2 and TRBJ1-5, is EPEVTQTPSHQVTQMGQEVILRCVPISNHLYFYWYRQILGQKVEFLVSFYNNEISEKSEIFDDQFSVERPDGSNFTLKIRSTKLEDSAMYFCASGKGGQGRFGRGQPQHFGDGTRLSIL.

This clonotype was counted between two and nine times. The chain recombines TRBV29-1 with TRBJ1-1; TRBD1 agrees at 8 bases. This CDR3 spans 12 amino acids. The germline V gene has CDR1 SQVTM and CDR2 ANQGSEA. V dropped 6 bases and J dropped 6; count of bases not matched to a gene: 6. CDR3 DNA: TGCAGCGTCCGGACAGGGATGCCTGAAGCTTTCTTT. Its translation is CSVRTGMPEAFF.